This T cell receptor (beta chain) is from a study of blood T cell repertoires in COVID-19 (dated by TCRdb to 2019 to 2021). Context from the whole study: Collaborator samples came from the United States, Italy and Spain and covered acute and convalescent phases of COVID-19. The material from the prospective study consisted of cDNA or gDNA derived from T cells, B-cell-depleted T cells, or PBMCs. The dataset comprised deeply sampled blood TCRbeta repertoires from subjects exposed to, actively infected with, or recovered from COVID-19. A freely available public database, intended as a resource for researchers studying the immune response to SARS-CoV-2, is where the repertoires were released. The samples were drawn from the first 160 participants of the ongoing ImmuneRACE study and from 1,200 or so subjects provided by 6 global collaborators. Sample metadata almost always included a de-identified subject ID, COVID-19 status, age in years and sex. Where available, HLA class I and class II types were taken from metadata supplied by the sample provider and were not determined by assay-based typing. What the work shows at the level of the full study, not this receptor alone: Clinical and demographic metadata were provided uncurated, with the amount varying by source and participant.

The immunoSEQ Assay, a bias-controlled multiplex PCR, was used to amplify TCRbeta CDR3 regions from genomic DNA. In the authors' own workflow: Nucleated cell counts per sample were estimated from amplification of reference gene primers within the assay. Sequence reads were collapsed and filtered to measure the absolute abundance of every unique TCRbeta CDR3 rearrangement. For each sample, productive Simpson clonality was calculated as the square root of Simpson's diversity index across productive rearrangements. TCRdb retrieved this table from immuneACCESS and kept in-frame rearrangements only. Not all clones are present; in checked studies, unresolved V genes account for under half, and no reason is known for the remainder. V and J calls and clone size are as listed in that table; D and trimming were resolved from the DNA. For this sample the table gives about 210,000 clones, of which under 90% were detected only once. The top ten hold about 6.3% of the sample.

Trimming at the junction amounts to 2 bases on V and 3 bases on J, and the germline ends lie 11 bases apart. The CDR3 runs 15 residues from the cysteine to the phenylalanine. Only the CDR3 DNA stays, 45 bases, in frame from base 1. According to the germline V gene, CDR1 reads SGHTA and CDR2 reads FQGNSA. For this clone: What this receptor recognizes is not known. No per-base quality is available; no much larger clone lies one base away.

Whole blood was collected in K2EDTA tubes by collaborating institutions according to the institutions' own protocols. Collaborator samples were shipped for TCRbeta analysis as frozen whole blood, isolated PBMCs, or DNA extracted from either sample type. The chain employs TRBV7-2 and TRBJ2-1; D gene: possibly TRBD2, on 5 matching bases. Sequences were obtained from peripheral blood. The TCR was taken from a man between 60 and 70 years old with acute or convalescent COVID-19. The CDR3 loop reads CASSLFRDFYNEQFF. DNA sequence: TGTGCCAGCAGCTTATTTCGGGATTTCTACAATGAGCAGTTCTTC. The entire variable domain, with the stretches around the CDR3 drawn from the reference TRBV7-2 and TRBJ2-1 proteins, is GAGVSQSPSNKVTEKGKDVELRCDPISGHTALYWYRQSLGQGLEFLIYFQGNSAPDKSGLPSDRFSAERTGGSVSTLTIQRTQQEDSAVYLCASSLFRDFYNEQFFGPGTRLTVL.